This T cell receptor (beta chain) was obtained from a study of T cell responses to AZD1222 COVID-19 vaccine. Regarding the study as a whole: It was only after the peak T cell response that any repertoires were sampled. CD4 TCRs covered the whole spike, strongest at regions 160-218 and 743-854.

Method: immunoSEQ multiplex PCR; TCRdb's copy keeps in-frame clones and lacks some. Here the sample spans roughly 100,000 clones, about 89% being singletons. With regard to this clone: The antigen is undetermined.

The clonotype comes from an adult who received the MenACWY meningococcal vaccine as a control. The source material was peripheral blood, sampled 28 days after the second dose of the MenACWY control vaccine.

The CDR3 protein is CASRRNRGLNYGYTF. CDR3 nucleotide sequence: TGTGCCAGTAGGAGAAACAGGGGCCTTAACTATGGCTACACCTTC. The rearrangement links TRBV19 to TRBJ1-2, with 7 bases lining up with TRBD1. V dropped 6 bases and J dropped 1; count of bases not matched to a gene: 8. CDR1 is LNHDA, CDR2 SQIVND, per germline (reference sequence). The CDR3 extends over 15 amino acids.